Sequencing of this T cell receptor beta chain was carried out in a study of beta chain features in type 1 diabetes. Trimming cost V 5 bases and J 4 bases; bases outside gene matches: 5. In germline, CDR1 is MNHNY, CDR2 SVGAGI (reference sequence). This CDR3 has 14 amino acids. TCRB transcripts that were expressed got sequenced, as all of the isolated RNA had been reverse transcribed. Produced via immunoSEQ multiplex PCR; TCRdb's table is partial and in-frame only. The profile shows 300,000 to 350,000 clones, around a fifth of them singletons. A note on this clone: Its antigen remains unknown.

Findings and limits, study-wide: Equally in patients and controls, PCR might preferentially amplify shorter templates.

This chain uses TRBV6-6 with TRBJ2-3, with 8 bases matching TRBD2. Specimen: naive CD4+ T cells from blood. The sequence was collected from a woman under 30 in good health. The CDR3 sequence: CASSTGTRADTQYF. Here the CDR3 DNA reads TGTGCCAGCAGTACCGGGACTAGAGCAGATACGCAGTATTTT.